The T cell receptor (beta chain) under discussion was sequenced for a study of T cells in Graves' hyperthyroidism and ophthalmopathy. Whole-study results and caveats: Blood also carried most thyroid clonotypes expanded above 0.001.

From RNA transcripts, TCR beta CDR3 regions were amplified. The HTBI primer set drove a first-round RT-PCR of the TCR CDR3. TCRdb re-called the multiplex PCR reads through MiXCR, storing one row per CDR3 protein. The sample comprises approximately 300,000 distinct CDR3 sequences, 15% to 20% of which are singletons, and approximately 60% rests with the top ten. Each person with ophthalmopathy scored at least 3 on the Clinical Activity Score, reached NOSPECS grade 4 or higher, and had been ill under 3 months. Uncontrolled infection, other autoimmune disease, pregnancy or lactation barred patients from enrollment. Every diagnosis used clinical symptoms, serum thyroxine and TRAb, thyroid ultrasound and orbital computed tomography. The ends were cut back, 0 bases at V and 10 bases at J, with 6 bases in the middle. CDR3 length: 11 amino acids. CDR1 and CDR2 from the germline V gene are SGDLS and YYNGEE.

This clonotype was seen at least ten times. Antigen specificity is unknown. This sequence originates from a woman in her sixties with Graves' ophthalmopathy. The chain recombines TRBV9 with TRBJ2-3, with D unresolved. The sequenced material came from blood. The CDR3 nucleotides read TGTGCCAGCAGCGTAGGTGGAGCGCAGTATTTT. Translation: CASSVGGAQYF.